Listed below are T cell receptor beta chains from one sample, sequenced in a study of OX40 agonist ivuxolimab in advanced cancers. The method was immunoSEQ multiplex PCR; TCRdb's version includes in-frame clones alone and lacks a portion of them. The top ten clones hold 3% to 4.5% of a sample with some 86,000 clones, around 82% of them seen once. The source was CD4+ or CD8+ T cells sorted from blood, collected in a trial of the OX40 agonist ivuxolimab. The receptors come from an adult with an advanced solid tumor such as melanoma, head and neck, liver or kidney cancer. CDR3s include the opening cysteine and the closing phenylalanine or tryptophan. A D gene is named only where the DNA matches it firmly.

j_gene: TRBJ2-2
d_gene: TRBD1
len: 15
v_gene: TRBV19
CDR3aa: CASRVDRGLIGELFF

j_gene: TRBJ2-3
d_gene: .
len: 14
v_gene: TRBV11-3
CDR3aa: CAEKGLTSTDTQYF

j_gene: TRBJ2-7
d_gene: .
len: 15
v_gene: TRBV7-8
CDR3aa: CASSLGAIGLNEQYF

j_gene: TRBJ2-7
d_gene: .
len: 13
v_gene: TRBV5-4
CDR3aa: CASSLVGFYEQYF

j_gene: TRBJ1-1
d_gene: .
len: 10
v_gene: TRBV10-1
CDR3aa: CASVGGSAFF

j_gene: TRBJ1-4
d_gene: .
len: 16
v_gene: TRBV27
CDR3aa: CASSSSAGATNEKLFF

j_gene: TRBJ1-2
d_gene: .
len: 14
v_gene: TRBV7-8
CDR3aa: CAGSLRPRLYGYTF

j_gene: .
d_gene: TRBD2
len: 14
v_gene: TRBV13
CDR3aa: CASSLGRGAYEQYF

j_gene: TRBJ2-7
d_gene: .
len: 15
v_gene: TRBV4-2
CDR3aa: CASSPGAGSSYEQYF

j_gene: TRBJ2-7
d_gene: TRBD2
len: 14
v_gene: TRBV18
CDR3aa: CASSVGSGSYEQYF

j_gene: TRBJ1-5
d_gene: .
len: 14
v_gene: TRBV7-2
CDR3aa: CASSLDLSPQPQHF

j_gene: TRBJ2-3
d_gene: TRBD1
len: 15
v_gene: TRBV4-1
CDR3aa: CASRQGDFSTDTQYF

j_gene: TRBJ2-3
d_gene: .
len: 14
v_gene: TRBV5-1
CDR3aa: CASSAVAGTDTQYF

j_gene: TRBJ2-1
d_gene: .
len: 15
v_gene: TRBV2
CDR3aa: CASPLLQGSGNEQFF

j_gene: TRBJ2-3
d_gene: TRBD2
len: 16
v_gene: TRBV18
CDR3aa: CASSRLAGASTDTQYF

j_gene: TRBJ2-3
d_gene: .
len: 15
v_gene: TRBV12-5
CDR3aa: CASGFEGGGRNTQYF

j_gene: TRBJ2-1
d_gene: TRBD2
len: 15
v_gene: TRBV12-5
CDR3aa: CASGKGTSGHNEQFF

j_gene: TRBJ1-4
d_gene: TRBD1
len: 12
v_gene: TRBV28
CDR3aa: CASGGEWEKLFF

j_gene: TRBJ2-2
d_gene: .
len: 15
v_gene: TRBV7-6
CDR3aa: CASSNLEENTGELFF

j_gene: TRBJ1-5
d_gene: .
len: 18
v_gene: TRBV4-1
CDR3aa: CASSQMGNGRWEDQPQHF

j_gene: TRBJ2-7
d_gene: .
len: 16
v_gene: TRBV15
CDR3aa: CATSRGLSGSVYEQYF

j_gene: TRBJ2-5
d_gene: .
len: 15
v_gene: TRBV7-2
CDR3aa: CASSLQHPGAETQYF

j_gene: TRBJ2-7
d_gene: TRBD1
len: 13
v_gene: TRBV11-1
CDR3aa: CASSSDRAYEQYF

j_gene: TRBJ1-1
d_gene: .
len: 15
v_gene: TRBV4-1
CDR3aa: CASSQDNRMNTEAFF

j_gene: TRBJ2-7
d_gene: .
len: 14
v_gene: TRBV18
CDR3aa: CASSPYGSPGEQYF

j_gene: TRBJ2-7
d_gene: TRBD1
len: 14
v_gene: TRBV6-6
CDR3aa: CASRTGTGTYEQYF

j_gene: TRBJ2-7
d_gene: .
len: 14
v_gene: TRBV11-1
CDR3aa: CASSFRTPNYEQYF

j_gene: TRBJ2-3
d_gene: TRBD2
len: 17
v_gene: TRBV13
CDR3aa: CASSLALASGYTDTQYF

j_gene: TRBJ1-1
d_gene: .
len: 12
v_gene: TRBV7-2
CDR3aa: CASSWRNTEAFF

j_gene: TRBJ2-5
d_gene: .
len: 13
v_gene: TRBV4-1
CDR3aa: CASSQEAAETQYF

j_gene: TRBJ1-4
d_gene: .
len: 14
v_gene: TRBV6-5
CDR3aa: CASSIGTNGRKLFF

j_gene: TRBJ1-2
d_gene: TRBD1
len: 15
v_gene: TRBV5-4
CDR3aa: CASSLGQGFDYGYTF

j_gene: TRBJ2-7
d_gene: TRBD2
len: 16
v_gene: TRBV6-5
CDR3aa: CASSLGGWEGAYEQYF

j_gene: TRBJ2-1
d_gene: .
len: 13
v_gene: TRBV2
CDR3aa: CASSEAGFSTRFF

j_gene: TRBJ2-1
d_gene: .
len: 15
v_gene: TRBV7-9
CDR3aa: CASTVPGTNYNEQFF

j_gene: TRBJ2-3
d_gene: TRBD2
len: 17
v_gene: TRBV13
CDR3aa: CASSLDLAGEHTDTQYF

j_gene: TRBJ1-5
d_gene: .
len: 14
v_gene: TRBV19
CDR3aa: CASSIVESNQPQHF

j_gene: TRBJ2-2
d_gene: TRBD2
len: 15
v_gene: TRBV5-5
CDR3aa: CASSRSGERTGELFF

j_gene: TRBJ2-1
d_gene: TRBD2
len: 15
v_gene: TRBV11-2
CDR3aa: CASSSDSGTYNEQFF

j_gene: TRBJ1-2
d_gene: .
len: 15
v_gene: TRBV6-5
CDR3aa: CASSFLGREDYGYTF

j_gene: TRBJ2-2
d_gene: .
len: 12
v_gene: TRBV7-3
CDR3aa: CASSFWSGELFF

j_gene: TRBJ2-2
d_gene: .
len: 16
v_gene: TRBV11-3
CDR3aa: CASSPGQIGNTGELFF

j_gene: TRBJ1-2
d_gene: .
len: 12
v_gene: TRBV5-6
CDR3aa: CASSFLGDGYTF

j_gene: TRBJ2-7
d_gene: .
len: 14
v_gene: TRBV5-4
CDR3aa: CASSFWGTSYEQYF

j_gene: TRBJ2-3
d_gene: .
len: 10
v_gene: TRBV2
CDR3aa: CASSPNTQYF

j_gene: TRBJ1-2
d_gene: TRBD1
len: 18
v_gene: TRBV11-2
CDR3aa: CASSFLGGQSYLRYGYTF

j_gene: TRBJ2-1
d_gene: .
len: 13
v_gene: TRBV7-8
CDR3aa: CASSSGLYNEQFF

j_gene: TRBJ2-1
d_gene: TRBD2
len: 13
v_gene: TRBV27
CDR3aa: CASSLEGLGEQFF